Sequencing of this TCR beta chain was carried out in a study of Tregs in tolerant kidney transplant recipients. Germline assignment: CDR1 SGHRS and CDR2 YFSETQ. Trimming shortened V by 0 bases and J by 2 bases, and 6 bases separated the two germline ends. This CDR3 has 13 residues. Study results and caveats: Some patients' samples used different primers over time, so nucleotide sequences weren't comparable.

Assay used: immunoSEQ multiplex PCR; TCRdb lists only in-frame clones, some missing. The data show about 77,000 clones, less than 98% seen once. Remarks on this clone: Its target is unknown.

The rearrangement links TRBV5-1 to TRBJ2-7; the D gene is possibly TRBD1 (6 bases). This TCR was sampled from a human donor who received a combined kidney and bone marrow transplant. The sample was CD4+ T cells from blood, taken before the transplant. The CDR3 nucleotides are TGCGCCAGCAGCTTGGGGGACACCTACGAGCAGTACTTC. Translation gives CASSLGDTYEQYF. Complete variable domain (other parts from reference TRBV5-1 and TRBJ2-7): KAGVTQTPRYLIKTRGQQVTLSCSPISGHRSVSWYQQTPGQGLQFLFEYFSETQRNKGNFPGRFSGRQFSNSRSEMNVSTLELGDSALYLCASSLGDTYEQYFGPGTRLTVT.